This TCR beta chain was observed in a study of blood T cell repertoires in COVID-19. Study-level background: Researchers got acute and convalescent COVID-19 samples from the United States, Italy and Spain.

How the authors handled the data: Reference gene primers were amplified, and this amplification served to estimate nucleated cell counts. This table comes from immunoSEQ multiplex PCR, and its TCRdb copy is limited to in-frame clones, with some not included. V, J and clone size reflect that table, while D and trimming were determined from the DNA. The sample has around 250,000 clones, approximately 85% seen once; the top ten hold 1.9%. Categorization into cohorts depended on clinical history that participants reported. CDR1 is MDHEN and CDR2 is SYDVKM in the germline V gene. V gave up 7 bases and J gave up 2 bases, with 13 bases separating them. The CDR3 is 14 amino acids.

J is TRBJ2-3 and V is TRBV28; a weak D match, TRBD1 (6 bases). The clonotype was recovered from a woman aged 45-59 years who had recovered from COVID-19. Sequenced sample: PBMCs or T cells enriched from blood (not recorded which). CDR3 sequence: CASIERGYTDTQYF. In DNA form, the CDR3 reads TGTGCCAGCATTGAGAGGGGGTACACAGATACGCAGTATTTT.